The 5 T cell receptor beta chains below come from one sample, sequenced in a study of blood T cell repertoires in COVID-19. The assay was immunoSEQ multiplex PCR, and TCRdb's table has in-frame clones only and misses some. Here the sample spans over 45,000 clones, roughly 86% being singletons. The source material was peripheral blood. All receptors come from a man aged 40-49 years with COVID-19, enrolled during active disease.

V and J are TRBV6-1 and TRBJ1-3; possibly TRBD1 for D (5 bases). The V end lost 2 bases, the J end lost 8 bases, and 16 bases lay between the germline ends. This CDR3 region has 15 residues. Germline V gives CDR1 MNHNS, CDR2 SASEGT. In DNA form, the CDR3 reads TGTGCCAGCAGTGAACGTGGAGATCAGGGTTACACCATATATTTT. It encodes CASSERGDQGYTIYF.

V usage is TRBV3-1 (or the pseudogene TRBV3-2) and J usage is TRBJ2-1; 10 nucleotides agree with TRBD2. CDR1 and CDR2 from the germline V gene are LGHDT and YNNKEL (reference sequence). With V trimmed by 4 bases and J by 9 bases, 12 bases remained unmatched. The CDR3 extends over 16 amino acids. The CDR3 DNA sequence: TGTGCCAGCAGCCCAGGCCAGCGGGGGGGCCGGGGTGAGCAGTTCTTC. Protein product: CASSPGQRGGRGEQFF.

As for this clone: Other DNA sequences of this sample code for an identical CDR3. This rearrangement joins TRBV19 to TRBJ2-1, with 10 bases identical to TRBD2. CDR3 size: 17 residues. Germline V gives CDR1 LNHDA, CDR2 SQIVND (reference sequence). V trimming: 0 bases; J trimming: 3 bases; junction bases outside the gene matches: 5. Here the CDR3 DNA reads TGTGCCAGTAGTATAGATCTGGCTAGCGGGAGCTACAATGAGCAGTTCTTC. Translated, it gives CASSIDLASGSYNEQFF.

The chain recombines TRBV4-1 with TRBJ1-1; 10 nucleotides line up with TRBD1. CDR1 and CDR2 from the germline V gene are MGHRA and YSYEKL. Losses at the gene ends were 4 bases for V and 8 bases for J; bases not matched to a gene: 13. The CDR3 runs to 16 residues. The CDR3 loop reads CASSPTGGEVDPEAFF. The DNA for the CDR3 is TGCGCCAGCAGCCCGACAGGGGGCGAAGTAGACCCGGAAGCTTTCTTT.

The gene calls are TRBV30 and TRBJ1-2; the D is unclear. Germline-derived CDR1 and CDR2 are GTSNPN and SVGIG (reference sequence). This CDR3 is 15 amino acids long. Trimming took 2 bases from V and 5 from J, leaving 18 bases between them. The CDR3 protein is CAWSLPGAPRYGYTF. Written as DNA, the CDR3 is TGTGCCTGGAGTTTACCGGGAGCCCCTAGGTATGGCTACACCTTC.